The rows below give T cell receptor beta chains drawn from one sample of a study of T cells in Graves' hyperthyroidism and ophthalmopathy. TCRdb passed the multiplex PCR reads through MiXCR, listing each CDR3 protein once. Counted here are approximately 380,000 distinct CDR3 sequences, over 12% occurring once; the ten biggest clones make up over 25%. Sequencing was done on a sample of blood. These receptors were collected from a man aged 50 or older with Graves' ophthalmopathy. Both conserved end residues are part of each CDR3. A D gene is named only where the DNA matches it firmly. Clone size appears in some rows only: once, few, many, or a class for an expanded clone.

DNA: TGTGCCAGCAGCCTGACAGGGATCAATGAGCAGTTCTTC; CDR3: CASSLTGINEQFF; J: TRBJ2-1; V: TRBV2; size: many; D: TRBD1
DNA: TGTGCCACCAGCAGAGATCGGGCAGGCCAAGAGACCCAGTACTTC; CDR3: CATSRDRAGQETQYF; J: TRBJ2-5; V: TRBV15; size: few; D: .
DNA: TGTGCCAGCAGCTTGGGGATCTCTATCGGGGAAACTGAAGCTTTCTTT; CDR3: CASSLGISIGETEAFF; J: TRBJ1-1; V: TRBV5-4; size: .; D: .
DNA: TGTGCCAGCAGTTACTCAGGGAACAATCAGCCCCAGCATTTT; CDR3: CASSYSGNNQPQHF; J: TRBJ1-5; V: TRBV6-5; size: many; D: .
DNA: TGTGCCAGCAGCCCCTCCTGGACTAGCGGGGTGTCTCGGGCCAAAAACATTCAGTACTTC; CDR3: CASSPSWTSGVSRAKNIQYF; J: TRBJ2-4; V: TRBV9; size: .; D: TRBD2
DNA: TGCGCCAGCGGGAGGACAGGGGGCTCGAACACCGGGGAGCTGTTTTTT; CDR3: CASGRTGGSNTGELFF; J: TRBJ2-2; V: TRBV5-1; size: many; D: TRBD1
DNA: TGTGCCAGCAGTTTGCGGCTAGCGGGAGTCGGTGAGCAGTTCTTC; CDR3: CASSLRLAGVGEQFF; J: TRBJ2-1; V: TRBV28; size: few; D: TRBD2
DNA: TGTGCCAGCAGCCTACAGGGGACGACCGGGGAGCTGTTTTTT; CDR3: CASSLQGTTGELFF; J: TRBJ2-2; V: TRBV28; size: many; D: TRBD1
DNA: TGTGCCAGCAGCCCCGAGGACAGGGTTACCGGGGAGCTGTTTTTT; CDR3: CASSPEDRVTGELFF; J: TRBJ2-2; V: TRBV6-4; size: few; D: TRBD1
DNA: TGCAGTGCTAGAGATTTAGCGGGCTCCTACGAGCAGTACTTC; CDR3: CSARDLAGSYEQYF; J: TRBJ2-7; V: TRBV20-1; size: few; D: TRBD2
DNA: TGCAGCGTTATCACAGAAGTAAGCGGAGCGAGATCCACAGATACGCAGTATTTT; CDR3: CSVITEVSGARSTDTQYF; J: TRBJ2-3; V: TRBV29-1; size: few; D: .
DNA: TGTGCCAGCAATCGAGGAGGCTCTGCGGAGACCCAGTACTTC; CDR3: CASNRGGSAETQYF; J: TRBJ2-5; V: TRBV6-1; size: many; D: .
DNA: TGTGCCAGCAGTTGGAACCGGGACAGGTATCCCGGGGAGCTGTTTTTT; CDR3: CASSWNRDRYPGELFF; J: TRBJ2-2; V: TRBV27; size: .; D: TRBD1
DNA: TGCAGTGCTAGCCGGACTGTGGGGGAGACCCAGTACTTC; CDR3: CSASRTVGETQYF; J: TRBJ2-5; V: TRBV20-1; size: many; D: .
DNA: TGTGCCATACAGGACTACACCAAAGCAACGAGTCCCTACGAGCAGTACTTC; CDR3: CAIQDYTKATSPYEQYF; J: TRBJ2-7; V: TRBV7-9; size: .; D: .
DNA: TGTGCCAGCAGTTACCCGGGACAGGGGGTCGCAGATACGCAGTATTTT; CDR3: CASSYPGQGVADTQYF; J: TRBJ2-3; V: TRBV6-5; size: many; D: TRBD1
DNA: TGCAGCGTGGGGACTACCACCTACGAGCAGTACTTC; CDR3: CSVGTTTYEQYF; J: TRBJ2-7; V: TRBV29-1; size: many; D: TRBD2
DNA: TGCAGCGTTGGTGGGACAGGGAGTTACAATGAGCAGTTCTTC; CDR3: CSVGGTGSYNEQFF; J: TRBJ2-1; V: TRBV29-1; size: .; D: TRBD1
DNA: TGTGCCAGCAGTTACGATCAAGCCGGGGAGCTGTTTTTT; CDR3: CASSYDQAGELFF; J: TRBJ2-2; V: TRBV6-5; size: .; D: .
DNA: TGTGCCAGCAGCCCCGAGGGGGCCGTAGGCTACACCTTC; CDR3: CASSPEGAVGYTF; J: TRBJ1-2; V: TRBV3-1; size: few; D: TRBD1
DNA: TGTGCCAGTAGTATTCGGGGCAACAATGAGCAGTTCTTC; CDR3: CASSIRGNNEQFF; J: TRBJ2-1; V: TRBV19; size: .; D: .
DNA: TGTGCCATCAGAGGACCGGGACTAGCGGGAGGTAAAAGCGCAGATACGCAGTATTTT; CDR3: CAIRGPGLAGGKSADTQYF; J: TRBJ2-3; V: TRBV10-3; size: .; D: TRBD2
DNA: TGTGCCAGCAGTTACTCGCCGAATGGCAATGAGCAGTTCTTC; CDR3: CASSYSPNGNEQFF; J: TRBJ2-1; V: TRBV6-5; size: once; D: .
DNA: TGTGCCAGCAGCCCCGGGCCGACAAGCACGGATACGCAGTATTTT; CDR3: CASSPGPTSTDTQYF; J: TRBJ2-3; V: TRBV7-2; size: many; D: .
DNA: TGTGCCAGCAGCTTACTCCCCGGATCGTCCGAGCAGTACTTC; CDR3: CASSLLPGSSEQYF; J: TRBJ2-7; V: TRBV7-9; size: many; D: .
DNA: TGTGCCACCAGCGGGGGTAGCGGGCAGCAGTTCTTC; CDR3: CATSGGSGQQFF; J: TRBJ2-1; V: TRBV15; size: .; D: TRBD2
DNA: TGTGCCAGCAGATCTTCAGAGTTGGGAGAGACCCAGTACTTC; CDR3: CASRSSELGETQYF; J: TRBJ2-5; V: TRBV28; size: many; D: .
DNA: TGTGCCAGCAGCAGGTTGGACAGGGTGGTGCGGGAGGCACAGGGCAATGAGCAGTTCTTC; CDR3: CASSRLDRVVREAQGNEQFF; J: TRBJ2-1; V: TRBV3-1; size: many; D: .
DNA: TGTGCCACCAGTGATTCTGGGGTTAGAGGGGTGGAGACCCAGTACTTC; CDR3: CATSDSGVRGVETQYF; J: TRBJ2-5; V: TRBV24-1; size: many; D: .
DNA: TGTGCCAGCAGGCTAGGGGGACCCTCCGCCGAGCAGTACTTC; CDR3: CASRLGGPSAEQYF; J: TRBJ2-7; V: TRBV12-3/TRBV12-4; size: .; D: .
DNA: TGCGCCAGCAGCCAAGATTTTACAGGGTCCAATCAGCCCCAGCATTTT; CDR3: CASSQDFTGSNQPQHF; J: TRBJ1-5; V: TRBV4-1; size: many; D: .
DNA: TGTGCCAGCTCTCTCACCGGGACACAGAACACCATATATTTT; CDR3: CASSLTGTQNTIYF; J: TRBJ1-3; V: TRBV18; size: many; D: .
DNA: TGTGCCAGCTCCCCTCTTTCCCTCTCTGGAAACACCATATATTTT; CDR3: CASSPLSLSGNTIYF; J: TRBJ1-3; V: TRBV18; size: few; D: .
DNA: TGTGCCAGCAGCCCGGGGACTAGCGCACATACGCAGTATTTT; CDR3: CASSPGTSAHTQYF; J: TRBJ2-3; V: TRBV7-8; size: many; D: TRBD2
DNA: TGTGCCAGCAGCCCTCCCGCACTAGCGGGAGGAAGAGAGCAGTACTTC; CDR3: CASSPPALAGGREQYF; J: TRBJ2-7; V: TRBV3-1; size: many; D: TRBD2
DNA: TGTGCCATCAGTGAGTCGGGGGGAGCGCCCTACGAGCAGTACTTC; CDR3: CAISESGGAPYEQYF; J: TRBJ2-7; V: TRBV10-3; size: .; D: .
DNA: TGCAGTGCTATCCGACCTCGCAGGAACACCGGGGAGCTGTTTTTT; CDR3: CSAIRPRRNTGELFF; J: TRBJ2-2; V: TRBV20-1; size: few; D: .
DNA: TGTGCTAGTGGTTTGGGGATTGAGTCCGGGGAGCTGTTTTTT; CDR3: CASGLGIESGELFF; J: TRBJ2-2; V: TRBV12-5; size: few; D: .
DNA: TGTGCCAGCAGTGGGGGGTATAGCAATCAGCCCCAGCATTTT; CDR3: CASSGGYSNQPQHF; J: TRBJ1-5; V: TRBV6-1; size: many; D: .
DNA: TGCAGTGCTCTAGCGGGATATAACAATGAGCAGTTCTTC; CDR3: CSALAGYNNEQFF; J: TRBJ2-1; V: TRBV20-1; size: .; D: TRBD2
DNA: TGTGCCAGCAGTTCCTCTAGCGGGGTCACAGATACGCAGTATTTT; CDR3: CASSSSSGVTDTQYF; J: TRBJ2-3; V: TRBV6-2/TRBV6-3; size: many; D: TRBD2
DNA: TGTGCCAGCAGCCAAGATCAAGGTCCAGGGTCCGACGAGCAGTACTTC; CDR3: CASSQDQGPGSDEQYF; J: TRBJ2-7; V: TRBV3-1; size: many; D: .
DNA: TGTGCCAGCAGCTTAAGCGGGGGCCGACGGGAGACCCAGTACTTC; CDR3: CASSLSGGRRETQYF; J: TRBJ2-5; V: TRBV7-8; size: many; D: TRBD2
DNA: TGTGCCAGCAGGAAGCGGGACGGAACCTACGAGCAGTACTTC; CDR3: CASRKRDGTYEQYF; J: TRBJ2-7; V: TRBV6-1; size: many; D: TRBD2
DNA: TGTGCCAGCAGCTTAACCAGTGACGCTGAAGCTTTCTTT; CDR3: CASSLTSDAEAFF; J: TRBJ1-1; V: TRBV7-9; size: .; D: .
DNA: TGTGCCAGCAGCTTCTCGGGAGGGGGAGAGACCCAGTACTTC; CDR3: CASSFSGGGETQYF; J: TRBJ2-5; V: TRBV7-8; size: few; D: TRBD2
DNA: TGTGCCAGTAGGAGATTAGGCGGGGTGGATGGCAATCAGCCCCAGCATTTT; CDR3: CASRRLGGVDGNQPQHF; J: TRBJ1-5; V: TRBV19; size: .; D: .
DNA: TGTGCCAGCAGTACAGGGGGCGTTAGGGATCAGCCCCAGCATTTT; CDR3: CASSTGGVRDQPQHF; J: TRBJ1-5; V: TRBV28; size: many; D: TRBD1
DNA: TGTGCCAGCACCCCCCGGCACGGAAAACTGTTTTTT; CDR3: CASTPRHGKLFF; J: TRBJ1-4; V: TRBV6-1; size: many; D: .
DNA: TGTGCCAGCAGCTCAACCCGTCCTCTACTAGCGGGAGTGACAGATACGCAGTATTTT; CDR3: CASSSTRPLLAGVTDTQYF; J: TRBJ2-3; V: TRBV7-9; size: .; D: TRBD2
DNA: TGTGCCAGCAGTTACTCCTGCACAGATACGCAGTATTTT; CDR3: CASSYSCTDTQYF; J: TRBJ2-3; V: TRBV6-5; size: many; D: .
DNA: TGTGCCAGCAGCCCTAGAGACTCCCCAGATTGGCCCTACGAGCAGTACTTC; CDR3: CASSPRDSPDWPYEQYF; J: TRBJ2-7; V: TRBV6-1; size: .; D: .
DNA: TGTGCCAGTAGTGTGCACCTTCGGACAACAGAGACCCAGTACTTC; CDR3: CASSVHLRTTETQYF; J: TRBJ2-5; V: TRBV19; size: many; D: .
DNA: TGCGCCAGCAGCTTGCCGAGCGCTAGCACAGATACGCAGTATTTT; CDR3: CASSLPSASTDTQYF; J: TRBJ2-3; V: TRBV5-1; size: many; D: .
DNA: TGTGCCATCAGTACAGGGGGCGAGCAGTACTTC; CDR3: CAISTGGEQYF; J: TRBJ2-7; V: TRBV10-3; size: few; D: TRBD1
DNA: TGCGCCACCAGGACAGACGATTCACCCCTCCACTTT; CDR3: CATRTDDSPLHF; J: TRBJ1-6; V: TRBV5-1; size: .; D: .
DNA: TGTGCCTGGAAGAGGACAGGGGGCCCGCGGGATACGCAGTATTTT; CDR3: CAWKRTGGPRDTQYF; J: TRBJ2-3; V: TRBV30; size: many; D: TRBD1
DNA: TGTGCCAGCAGTTTCCCGGGAGCAAGGGGGGGGGAGCTGTTTTTT; CDR3: CASSFPGARGGELFF; J: TRBJ2-2; V: TRBV27; size: few; D: .
DNA: TGCGCCAGCAGCTTCAGCGGGATAATTGAGACCCAGTACTTC; CDR3: CASSFSGIIETQYF; J: TRBJ2-5; V: TRBV5-1; size: many; D: TRBD2
DNA: TGTGCCAGCAGCGTCAACCGGGACAGCAATCAGCCCCAGCATTTT; CDR3: CASSVNRDSNQPQHF; J: TRBJ1-5; V: TRBV7-8; size: .; D: .